The following is a TCR beta chain sequence with its context. The data belong to a study of Ad26.COV2.S vaccination and SARS-CoV-2 variants. Treatment described: roughly 20 received Ad26.COV2.S at low or high dose, single or two shots; several received placebo; per-sample allocation not given. The samples were gathered on day 63 after the first injection of vaccine or placebo. TCRdb keeps only in-frame clones here, not all; method: immunoSEQ multiplex PCR. The sample holds some 400,000 clones, approximately 91% seen once. Sequencing used peripheral blood, obtained in a trial of Ad26.COV2.S vaccine versus placebo. This TCR was recovered from a person between 18 and 60 years old who received the Ad26.COV2.S COVID-19 vaccine or a placebo.

The CDR3 bases are TGTGCCAGCAGTCCGGACAGGGGGGGATACGAGCAGTACTTC. Amino acids: CASSPDRGGYEQYF. The chain combines TRBV28 with TRBJ2-7; TRBD1 matches 10 bases. The germline V gene encodes CDR1 MDHEN and CDR2 SYDVKM. V was clipped by 5 bases and J by 4 bases; unmatched bases: 5. The CDR3 covers 14 residues.